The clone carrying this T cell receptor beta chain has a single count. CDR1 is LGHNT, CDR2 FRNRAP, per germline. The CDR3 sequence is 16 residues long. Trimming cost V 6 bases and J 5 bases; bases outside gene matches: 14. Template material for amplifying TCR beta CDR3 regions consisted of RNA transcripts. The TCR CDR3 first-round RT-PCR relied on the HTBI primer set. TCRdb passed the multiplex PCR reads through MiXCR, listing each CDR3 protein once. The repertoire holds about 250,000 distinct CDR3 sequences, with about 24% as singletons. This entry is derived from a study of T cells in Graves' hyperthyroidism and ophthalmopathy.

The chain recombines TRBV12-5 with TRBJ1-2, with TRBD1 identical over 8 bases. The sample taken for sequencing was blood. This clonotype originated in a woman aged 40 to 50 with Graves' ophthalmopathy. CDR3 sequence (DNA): TGTGCTAGTGGCCTACGACAGGGGCCCTTGACTTATGGCTACACCTTC. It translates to CASGLRQGPLTYGYTF.